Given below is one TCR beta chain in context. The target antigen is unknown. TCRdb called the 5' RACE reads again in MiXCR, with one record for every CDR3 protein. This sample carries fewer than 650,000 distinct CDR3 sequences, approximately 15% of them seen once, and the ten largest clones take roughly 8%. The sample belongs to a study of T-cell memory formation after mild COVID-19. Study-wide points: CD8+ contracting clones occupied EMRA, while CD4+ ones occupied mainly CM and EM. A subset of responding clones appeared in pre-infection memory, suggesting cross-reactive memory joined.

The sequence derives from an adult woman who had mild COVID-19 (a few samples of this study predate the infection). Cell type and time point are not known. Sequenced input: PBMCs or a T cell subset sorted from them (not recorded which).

DNA for the CDR3: TGTGCCAGCATAGGGGGGACAGGATACTACGAGCAGTACTTC. Translating gives CASIGGTGYYEQYF. The V call is TRBV6-1, the J call TRBJ2-7; TRBD1 matches at 8 bases. The CDR3 sequence is 14 residues long. Germline CDR1 and CDR2: MNHNS and SASEGT. Unmatched junction bases numbered 8, after V lost 7 bases and J lost 3 bases.